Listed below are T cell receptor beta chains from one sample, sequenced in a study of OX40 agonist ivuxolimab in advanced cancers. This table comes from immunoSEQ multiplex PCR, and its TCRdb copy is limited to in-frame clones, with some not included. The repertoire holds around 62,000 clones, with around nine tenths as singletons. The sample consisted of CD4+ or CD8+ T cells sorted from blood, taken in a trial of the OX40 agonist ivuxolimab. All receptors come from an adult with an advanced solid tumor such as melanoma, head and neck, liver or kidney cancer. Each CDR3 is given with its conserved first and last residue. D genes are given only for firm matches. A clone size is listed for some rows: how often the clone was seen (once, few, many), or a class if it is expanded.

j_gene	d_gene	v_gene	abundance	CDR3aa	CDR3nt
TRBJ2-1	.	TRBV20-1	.	CSPQRGNEQFF	TGCAGCCCCCAGAGGGGGAATGAGCAGTTCTTC
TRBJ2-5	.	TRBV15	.	CATSEKRSRTQYF	TGTGCCACCAGCGAGAAGAGGAGCCGGACCCAGTACTTC
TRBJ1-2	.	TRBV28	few	CASSLVGRGGGYTF	TGTGCCAGCAGTTTGGTGGGCAGGGGAGGTGGCTACACCTTC
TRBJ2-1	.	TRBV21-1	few	CASSKARLAGRVTYNEQFF	TGTGCCAGCAGCAAAGCGAGACTAGCCGGCAGGGTTACTTACAATGAGCAGTTCTTC
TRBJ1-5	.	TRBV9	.	CASSPGGGHNQPQHF	TGTGCCAGCAGCCCCGGGGGGGGCCACAATCAGCCCCAGCATTTT
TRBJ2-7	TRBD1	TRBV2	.	CASSETMFGDRSHF	TGTGCCAGCAGTGAAACGATGTTTGGGGACAGGTCCCACTTC
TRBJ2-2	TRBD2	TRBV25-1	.	CASSGTSVLGGELFF	TGTGCCAGCAGTGGAACTAGCGTCTTAGGCGGGGAGCTGTTTTTT
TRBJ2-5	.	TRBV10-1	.	CASSENPTGVTQYF	TGCGCCAGCAGTGAGAACCCTACGGGAGTGACCCAGTACTTC
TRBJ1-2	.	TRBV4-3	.	CASSLLRANYGYTF	TGCGCCAGCAGCCTCCTTCGGGCAAACTATGGCTACACCTTC
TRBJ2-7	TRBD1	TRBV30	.	CAWTGGTGTYEQYF	TGTGCCTGGACTGGGGGGACAGGGACCTACGAGCAGTACTTC
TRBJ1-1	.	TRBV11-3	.	CASSPNSDTEAFF	TGTGCCAGCAGCCCGAATTCAGACACTGAAGCTTTCTTT
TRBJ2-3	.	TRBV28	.	CASSLRQDNTDTQYF	TGTGCCAGCAGTTTAAGACAGGATAACACAGATACGCAGTATTTT
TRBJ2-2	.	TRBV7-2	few	CASSLGGSGELFF	TGTGCCAGCAGCTTAGGGGGGTCTGGGGAGCTGTTTTTT
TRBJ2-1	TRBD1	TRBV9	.	CASSAVRTGGNNEQFF	TGTGCCAGCAGCGCGGTCCGGACAGGGGGTAACAATGAGCAGTTCTTC
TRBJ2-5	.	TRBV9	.	CASSDDIGYQETQYF	TGTGCCAGCAGCGATGACATAGGATATCAAGAGACCCAGTACTTC
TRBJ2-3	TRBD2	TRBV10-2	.	CASLSGTSADTQYF	TGCGCCAGCCTTAGCGGGACAAGTGCAGATACGCAGTATTTT
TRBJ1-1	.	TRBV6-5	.	CASSSHLQIGAFF	TGTGCCAGCAGTTCTCACCTCCAAATTGGAGCTTTCTTT
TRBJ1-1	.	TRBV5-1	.	CASSSFPGESTEAFF	TGCGCCAGCAGCTCCTTCCCGGGCGAGTCCACTGAAGCTTTCTTT
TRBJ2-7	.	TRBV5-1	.	CASSSLSYEQYF	TGCGCCAGCAGCTCACTCTCCTACGAGCAGTACTTC
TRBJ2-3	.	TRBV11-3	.	CASSLGRGTDTQYF	TGTGCCAGCAGCTTAGGAAGGGGGACAGATACGCAGTATTTT
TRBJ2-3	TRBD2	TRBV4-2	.	CASSQDRSSGSTDTQYF	TGTGCCAGCAGCCAAGATCGGTCTAGCGGGAGCACAGATACGCAGTATTTT
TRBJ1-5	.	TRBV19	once	CASSIDTQTLYSNQPQHF	TGTGCCAGTAGTATAGACACCCAGACACTGTATAGCAATCAGCCCCAGCATTTT
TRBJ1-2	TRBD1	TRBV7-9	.	CASSSDRDARGYTF	TGTGCCAGCAGTTCTGACAGGGACGCTCGGGGCTACACCTTC
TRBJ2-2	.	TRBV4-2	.	CASSQDRGTGELFF	TGTGCCAGCAGCCAAGATCGGGGAACCGGGGAGCTGTTTTTT
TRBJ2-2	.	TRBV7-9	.	CANGELFF	TGTGCCAACGGGGAGCTGTTTTTT
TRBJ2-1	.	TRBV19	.	CASSIFAEAYNEQFF	TGTGCCAGTAGTATATTTGCGGAAGCCTACAATGAGCAGTTCTTC
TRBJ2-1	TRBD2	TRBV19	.	CASSIGGRDYNEQFF	TGTGCCAGTAGTATAGGCGGGAGGGATTACAATGAGCAGTTCTTC
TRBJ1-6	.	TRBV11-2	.	CASSLSRHNSPLHF	TGTGCCAGCAGCTTAAGTCGGCATAATTCACCCCTCCACTTT
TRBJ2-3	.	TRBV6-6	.	CASRLTDTQYF	TGTGCCAGCAGACTCACAGATACGCAGTATTTT
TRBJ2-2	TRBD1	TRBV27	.	CASRWTGGTGELFF	TGTGCCAGCAGGTGGACAGGGGGCACCGGGGAGCTGTTTTTT